What follows is one T cell receptor beta chain and its context. These data belong to a study of blood T cell repertoires in COVID-19. Only in-frame clones appear in the TCRdb table, and some are missing; sequencing was by immunoSEQ multiplex PCR. The sample yields about 250,000 clones, around 86% seen once. Trimming took 7 bases from V and 7 from J, leaving 16 bases between them. The CDR3 extends over 13 amino acids. The V gene's germline CDR1 is WNHNN and CDR2 SYGVQD (reference sequence). This rearrangement joins TRBV10-1 to TRBJ2-5, with TRBD2 as a possible D gene (6 bases). The source material was peripheral blood. This sequence originates from an elderly woman with COVID-19, enrolled during active disease. CDR3 region: CASNAFLGGTQYF. The CDR3 nucleotides read TGCGCCAGCAACGCTTTTTTGGGGGGGACCCAGTACTTC.